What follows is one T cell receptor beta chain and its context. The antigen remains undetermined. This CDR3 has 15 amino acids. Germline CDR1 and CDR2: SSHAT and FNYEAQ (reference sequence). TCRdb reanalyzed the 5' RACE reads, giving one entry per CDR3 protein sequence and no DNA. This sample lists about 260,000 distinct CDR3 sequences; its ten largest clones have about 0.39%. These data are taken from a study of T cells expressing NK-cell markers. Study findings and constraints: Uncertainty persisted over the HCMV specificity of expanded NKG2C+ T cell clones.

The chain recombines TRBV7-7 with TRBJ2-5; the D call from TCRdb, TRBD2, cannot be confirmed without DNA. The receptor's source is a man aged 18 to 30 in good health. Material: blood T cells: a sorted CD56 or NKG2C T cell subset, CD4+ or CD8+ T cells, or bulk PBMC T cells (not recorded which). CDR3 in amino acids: CASSLEGGVGETQYF.